This T cell receptor beta chain was captured in a study of cytomegalovirus exposure and HLA in healthy donors. General study findings and limits: Apparent HLA restriction characterized most CMV-associated TCR beta chains in a later analysis. A classifier reportedly called cytomegalovirus status with high sensitivity and specificity.

CDR1 is SQVTM, CDR2 ANQGSEA, per germline. The CDR3 is 13 amino acids. Trimming took 3 bases from V and 4 from J, leaving 12 bases between them. In regard to this clone: Its antigen remains unidentified.

In the PCR, 60 Vbeta and 13 Jbeta primers were used. TCRdb's copy holds only in-frame clones and misses some; the assay was immunoSEQ multiplex PCR. Seen here are around 200,000 clones, 65% to 90% observed once, and the top ten hold around 1.5%. This clonotype was obtained from a girl aged 5 to 17 in good health and CMV-seronegative. The specimen sequenced was PBMCs. The gene calls are TRBV29-1 and TRBJ1-2; D gene unclear. The DNA for the CDR3 is TGCAGCGTTGAGGCAACCATACCCTATGGCTACACCTTC. Translation: CSVEATIPYGYTF.